This TCR beta chain was recorded in a study of neurological immune-mediated disorders. V lost 0 bases and J 6 bases, leaving 12 bases between the germline ends. Germline V gene lookup returns CDR1 DFQATT and CDR2 SNEGSKA (reference sequence). The CDR3 is made up of 14 amino acids. Many counts were recorded for this clonotype. One entry per CDR3 protein, called by TCRdb with MiXCR from the 5' RACE reads. The sample lists 45,000 or so distinct CDR3 sequences, about 6% occurring once. Sequencing was performed on CD4+ T cells from blood. This clonotype was sampled from a woman aged 40 to 50 in good health. V and J are TRBV20-1 and TRBJ1-5; D unclear. The CDR3 nucleotides read TGCAGTGCTAGAGATCAATCGACTCTTCAGCCCCAGCATTTT. Translation: CSARDQSTLQPQHF.